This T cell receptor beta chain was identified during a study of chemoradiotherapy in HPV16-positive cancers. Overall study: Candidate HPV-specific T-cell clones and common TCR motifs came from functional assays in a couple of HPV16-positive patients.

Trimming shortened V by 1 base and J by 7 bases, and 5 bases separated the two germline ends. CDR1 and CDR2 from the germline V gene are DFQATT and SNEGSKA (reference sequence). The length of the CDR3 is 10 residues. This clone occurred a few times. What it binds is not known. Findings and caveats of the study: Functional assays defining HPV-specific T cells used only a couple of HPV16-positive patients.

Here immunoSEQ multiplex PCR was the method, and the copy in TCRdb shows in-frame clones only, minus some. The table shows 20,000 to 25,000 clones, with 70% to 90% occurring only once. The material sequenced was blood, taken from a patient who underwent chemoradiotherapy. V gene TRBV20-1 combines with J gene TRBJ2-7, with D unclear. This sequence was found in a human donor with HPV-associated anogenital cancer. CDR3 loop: CSARVVEQYF. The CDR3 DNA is TGCAGTGCTAGAGTGGTGGAGCAGTACTTC.